The 9 T cell receptor beta chains reported below all come from one sample, sequenced in a study of CD8 T cells in ankylosing spondylitis (dated by TCRdb to about 2017). General study outcomes and caveats: Blood from ankylosing spondylitis patients appeared to be characterized by a TCR beta motif made up of seven or eight highly homologous amino acid variants.

These receptors' antigens are unknown. The library was prepared using 5' RACE. TCRdb lists the instrument as Illumina HiSeq 2500. The public reads were run again by TCRdb, first through fastp at Q25 and then through MiXCR, and only productive beta chains were kept. Rows with a matching CDR3 protein are joined into one entry that keeps the most common DNA and genes. The sample yields 670,000 or so distinct CDR3 sequences; under 20% were counted once. The top ten hold approximately 18% of the sample. The sequencing sample was made of blood, either unsorted or a sorted T cell fraction (not recorded which). These receptors all come from a male donor with ankylosing spondylitis.

This clonotype was seen only a few times. The rearrangement links TRBV12-3 or TRBV12-4 to TRBJ2-1, with D possibly being TRBD2 (6 bases). This CDR3 spans 13 amino acids. The V end was cut by 0 bases, the J end by 9 bases, with 9 bases between. This CDR3 is CASSLARDLEQFF. In nucleotides, the CDR3 is TGTGCCAGCAGTTTAGCGCGGGATCTTGAGCAGTTCTTC.

This clonotype was seen a single time. This chain connects TRBV30 to TRBJ2-5; D may match TRBD1 or TRBD2 (5 bases each). Trimming left V 4 bases short and J 4 bases short, with 10 bases between. Germline lookup yields CDR1 GTSNPN and CDR2 SVGIG (reference sequence). The CDR3 has 12 residues. The CDR3 DNA follows: TGTGCCTGGAACCGGGACGGAGAGACCCAGTACTTC. Its protein is CAWNRDGETQYF.

There are a few counts of this clonotype. V and J are TRBV3-1 and TRBJ1-1; D call uncertain. V lost 9 bases, J lost 1 base, and 18 bases lay in between. The length of the CDR3 is 15 residues. Germline V gene lookup returns CDR1 LGHDT and CDR2 YNNKEL (reference sequence). This CDR3 reads CASRLGWYSNTEAFF. CDR3 bases: TGTGCCAGTCGCCTGGGGTGGTATTCGAACACTGAAGCTTTCTTT. Together with reference TRBV3-1 and TRBJ1-1, the CDR3 gives the full variable domain: DTAVSQTPKYLVTQMGNDKSIKCEQNLGHDTMYWYKQDSKKFLKIMFSYNNKELIINETVPNRFSPKSPDKAHLNLHINSLELGDSAVYFCASRLGWYSNTEAFFGQGTRLTVV.

This clonotype turned up a few times. The V and J genes are TRBV18 and TRBJ2-1, with 10 positions matching TRBD2. The CDR3 extends over 15 amino acids. CDR1 is KGHSH, CDR2 LQKENI, per germline. The V and J ends lost 6 bases and 5 bases, in that order; junction bases with no gene match: 7. CDR3 protein: CASSDTSGINNEQFF. CDR3 in DNA: TGTGCCAGCTCGGACACTAGCGGGATCAACAATGAGCAGTTCTTC.

The J gene is TRBJ1-3, the V gene TRBV5-1; D gene ambiguous. This CDR3 has 14 amino acids. The germline V gene has CDR1 SGHRS and CDR2 YFSETQ. Trimming pared 6 bases from V and 0 bases from J, leaving 10 bases between. The CDR3 here is CASTDLSSGNTIYF. The CDR3 bases are TGCGCCAGCACCGACCTGAGCTCTGGAAACACCATATATTTT.

Only a few counts were recorded for this clonotype. This sequence joins TRBV11-2 and TRBJ2-3; 7 nucleotides match TRBD2. Germline V gene sequence: CDR1 SGHAT, CDR2 FQNNGV. This CDR3 contains 17 residues. V gave up 0 bases and J gave up 4 bases; unmatched junction bases: 10. CDR3 region: CASSLEVGGRGSDTQYF. The CDR3 nucleotides read TGTGCCAGCAGCTTAGAGGTGGGAGGGCGGGGATCAGATACGCAGTATTTT.

There are a few counts of this clonotype. The chain joins TRBV5-1 to TRBJ2-1, with 7 bases identical to TRBD2. CDR3 length: 15 residues. Per the germline V gene, CDR1 is SGHRS and CDR2 is YFSETQ. The trim removed 4 bases at V and 0 bases at J, leaving 4 bases unmatched. The CDR3 loop reads CASSDGRSSYNEQFF. In DNA form, the CDR3 reads TGCGCCAGCAGCGACGGGAGGAGCTCCTACAATGAGCAGTTCTTC. Using reference TRBV5-1 and TRBJ2-1 for the parts outside the CDR3, the full variable domain is KAGVTQTPRYLIKTRGQQVTLSCSPISGHRSVSWYQQTPGQGLQFLFEYFSETQRNKGNFPGRFSGRQFSNSRSEMNVSTLELGDSALYLCASSDGRSSYNEQFFGPGTRLTVL.

In DNA, the CDR3 is TGTGCCAGCAGTTACTACGGGGTTGTGAACACCGGGGAGCTGTTTTTT. Translated, it gives CASSYYGVVNTGELFF. This chain connects TRBV6-5 to TRBJ2-2; maybe TRBD2 (5 bases). Per the germline V gene, CDR1 is MNHEY and CDR2 is SVGAGI. The CDR3 extends over 16 amino acids. The V end lost 1 base, the J end lost 1 base, and 10 bases lay between the germline ends.

This clonotype has a count of ten or more. The V and J genes are TRBV28 and TRBJ2-6; a weak D match, TRBD2 (6 bases). V was shortened by 4 bases and J by 2 bases, with 9 bases between the two germline ends. CDR1 is MDHEN and CDR2 is SYDVKM in the germline V gene. The CDR3 extends over 15 amino acids. CDR3 loop: CASSSPGAGANVLTF. DNA for the CDR3: TGTGCCAGCAGTTCCCCGGGAGCTGGGGCCAACGTCCTGACTTTC.